Listed below are T cell receptor beta chains from one sample, sequenced in a study of cytomegalovirus exposure and HLA in healthy donors. TCRdb keeps only in-frame clones here, not all; method: immunoSEQ multiplex PCR. The data show some 99,000 clones, with roughly 80% seen just once and approximately 2% held by the top ten. Source material: PBMCs. The receptor set was obtained from a man in his forties in good health and CMV-seronegative. Each CDR3 is given with its conserved first and last residue. Fields, in order: J gene, V gene, CDR3 length, clone size, D gene, CDR3 DNA, CDR3 protein. A D gene is named only where the DNA matches it firmly. Size is omitted from some rows. Given values are once, few, many or a class for expanded clones.

>TRBJ1-4|TRBV9|15|-|-
TGTGCCAGCAGTGAAGGGACACTGATTAATGAAAAACTGTTTTTT
CASSEGTLINEKLFF
>TRBJ1-3|TRBV9|14|-|-
TGTGCCAGCAGCGGGGGCCTCTCTGGAAACACCATATATTTT
CASSGGLSGNTIYF
>TRBJ2-5|TRBV7-2|15|-|-
TGTGCCAGCAGCTTACAACCAGGGGTAGGAGAGACCCAGTACTTC
CASSLQPGVGETQYF
>TRBJ2-1|TRBV5-5|15|-|TRBD2
TGTGCCAGCAGCTGGGCAGGGCTAGCGGGCAATGAGCAGTTCTTC
CASSWAGLAGNEQFF
>TRBJ1-4|TRBV9|13|-|TRBD1
TGTGCCAGCAGAGCAGCGACAGGGGGGAAACTGTTTTTT
CASRAATGGKLFF
>TRBJ2-1|TRBV9|17|few|TRBD2
TGTGCCAGCAGCACCGACCGATCAGCGGGAGTTTACGATGAGCAGTTCTTC
CASSTDRSAGVYDEQFF
>TRBJ2-2|TRBV7-2|17|once|TRBD1
TGTGCCAGCAGCTTAGTGACACAGGGGGGATCTCCCGGGGAGCTGTTTTTT
CASSLVTQGGSPGELFF
>TRBJ2-7|TRBV29-1|14|-|-
TGCAGCGTTGAAGTCGAACAGCCTCCCTACGAGCAGTACTTC
CSVEVEQPPYEQYF
>TRBJ1-2|TRBV14|14|once|TRBD1
TGTGCCAGCAGCCAGCCAGGGGGTTTCGGTGGCTACACCTTC
CASSQPGGFGGYTF
>TRBJ2-2|TRBV9|14|-|-
TGTGCCAGCAGCAGCGGCGCGAACACCGGCGAGCTGTTTTTT
CASSSGANTGELFF
>TRBJ2-5|TRBV27|15|-|-
TGTGCCAGCAGTTTTAGCGGTGCGAGAAGAGAGACCCAGTACTTC
CASSFSGARRETQYF
>TRBJ2-5|TRBV6-6|11|once|-
TGTGCCAGCAGTTACTACCCAGACCAGTACTTC
CASSYYPDQYF
>TRBJ2-3|TRBV19|14|-|TRBD1
TGTGCCAGTAGTAAGCCACAGGGGAGTGGTACGCAGTATTTT
CASSKPQGSGTQYF
>TRBJ2-7|TRBV2|14|-|-
TGTGCCAGCAGTGCACCGGGACAAGCCTACGAGCAGTACTTC
CASSAPGQAYEQYF
>TRBJ2-1|TRBV6-1|16|-|TRBD2
TGTGCCAGCAGTGAACCGACTAGCGGGGCGTACAATGAGCAGTTCTTC
CASSEPTSGAYNEQFF
>TRBJ2-2|TRBV11-2|17|-|TRBD2
TGTGCCAGCAGCTTTTTAGCGGGGGCAACGAACACCGGGGAGCTGTTTTTT
CASSFLAGATNTGELFF
>TRBJ2-1|TRBV5-1|17|-|-
TGCGCCAGCAGTTTATCCCCGGGGGTCGTATCCTACAATGAGCAGTTCTTC
CASSLSPGVVSYNEQFF
>TRBJ2-3|TRBV7-3|15|-|TRBD2
TGTGCCAGCAGCCGGACTAGCGGGGGCACAGATACGCAGTATTTT
CASSRTSGGTDTQYF
>TRBJ1-4|TRBV4-2|17|-|-
TGTGCCAGCAGCGCAGTCAGGGAACACAGAACTAATGAAAAACTGTTTTTT
CASSAVREHRTNEKLFF
>TRBJ1-5|TRBV4-3|17|-|-
TGCGCCAGCAGCCAGGATACGCCGGCCTCGGGATATCAGCCCCAGCATTTT
CASSQDTPASGYQPQHF
>TRBJ2-5|TRBV7-9|14|-|-
TGTTCCAGCAGCCGATCCAAAGAAAACGGGGGCCAGTACTTC
CSSSRSKENGGQYF
>TRBJ1-5|TRBV30|15|-|-
TGTGCCTGGAACCGAGGCCTGGCCCCCAATCAGCCCCAGCATTTT
CAWNRGLAPNQPQHF
>TRBJ2-3|TRBV7-9|15|-|TRBD2
TGTGCCAGCAGCGCTAGCGGACCACCCCCAGGAACGCAGTATTTT
CASSASGPPPGTQYF
>TRBJ2-2|TRBV30|15|-|TRBD1
TGTGCCTGGAGCCAGGGGGCGCGGTACACCGGGGAGCTGTTTTTT
CAWSQGARYTGELFF
>TRBJ2-7|TRBV5-6|12|-|-
TGTGCCAGCGCTCAGGGTTACAACGAGCAGTACTTC
CASAQGYNEQYF
>TRBJ1-1|TRBV6-6|13|-|-
TGTGCCACACGCCTGGGGGGTCACACTGAAGCTTTCTTT
CATRLGGHTEAFF
>TRBJ1-2|TRBV6-5|15|-|TRBD1
TGTGCCAGCAGTTCCCGGGTAGGGGGCGACTATGGCTACACCTTC
CASSSRVGGDYGYTF
>TRBJ2-1|TRBV2|13|-|TRBD2
TGTGCCGGGGGACTAGCGGCATTCAATGAGCAGTTCTTC
CAGGLAAFNEQFF
>TRBJ1-3|TRBV7-9|15|-|-
TGTTCCAGCAGTTACCCCGGGAGGTCTGGAAACACCATATATTTT
CSSSYPGRSGNTIYF
>TRBJ1-4|TRBV5-1|14|few|-
TGCGCCAGCAGCTTGAGGCAAGGAGTTGAAAAACTGTTTTTT
CASSLRQGVEKLFF
>TRBJ2-5|TRBV12-1|19|-|-
TGTGCCAGCAGCCTGAGACCATTGGGGACTAGCGGGAGGGCTGGGACCCAGTACTTC
CASSLRPLGTSGRAGTQYF